The 5 T cell receptor beta chains below come from one sample, sequenced in a study of blood T cell repertoires in COVID-19. Sequenced by immunoSEQ multiplex PCR; TCRdb stores in-frame clones only, minus some. The repertoire has approximately 130,000 clones, over 80% of them found once; the top ten carry 9.7%. Sample: peripheral blood. These receptors came from a middle-aged man with active or convalescent COVID-19.

V and J are TRBV7-2 and TRBJ2-3, with D uncertain. Trimming removed 5 bases at V and 1 base at J, with 4 bases between. CDR1 and CDR2 from the germline V gene are SGHTA and FQGNSA. CDR3 length: 12 residues. This CDR3 reads CASSLRTDTQYF. As DNA, the CDR3 is TGTGCCAGCAGCCTACGCACAGATACGCAGTATTTT.

V usage is TRBV6-5 and J usage is TRBJ2-7; TRBD1 agrees at 7 bases. This CDR3 comprises 15 residues. V lost 4 bases to trimming and J lost 4 bases; unmatched junction nucleotides: 10. Germline CDR1 is MNHEY and CDR2 is SVGAGI. CDR3 protein: CASSSRRNRGYEQYF. Written as DNA, the CDR3 is TGTGCCAGCAGTTCCCGCCGGAACAGGGGTTACGAGCAGTACTTC.

This clone appeared once. The chain carries TRBV11-2 and TRBJ2-1, with D perhaps TRBD2 (5 bases). The V and J ends lost 5 bases and 5 bases respectively, with 19 bases between them. The CDR3 sequence is 16 residues long. CDR1 is SGHAT and CDR2 is FQNNGV in the germline V gene. CDR3 DNA: TGTGCCAGCAGCGTAGGGTCGGGGTGGTTGGACAATGAGCAGTTCTTC. Its protein product is CASSVGSGWLDNEQFF.

The chain recombines TRBV6-6 with TRBJ1-1; D not certain. CDR1 is MNHNY and CDR2 is SVGAGI in the germline V gene (reference sequence). The CDR3 extends over 14 amino acids. V shed 3 bases and J shed 1 base, with 9 bases lying between them. The CDR3 coding sequence is TGTGCCAGCAGTTATACGGTTGGGAACACTGAAGCTTTCTTT. Amino acids: CASSYTVGNTEAFF.

The V and J genes are TRBV2 and TRBJ1-5; D may be TRBD1 (6 bases). V was trimmed by 4 bases and J by 0 bases, leaving 13 bases between them. CDR1 is SNHLY and CDR2 is FYNNEI in the germline V gene. This CDR3 is 16 amino acids long. CDR3 residues: CASSGGQTYSNQPQHF. The CDR3 nucleotides read TGTGCCAGCAGTGGGGGGCAGACGTATAGCAATCAGCCCCAGCATTTT.